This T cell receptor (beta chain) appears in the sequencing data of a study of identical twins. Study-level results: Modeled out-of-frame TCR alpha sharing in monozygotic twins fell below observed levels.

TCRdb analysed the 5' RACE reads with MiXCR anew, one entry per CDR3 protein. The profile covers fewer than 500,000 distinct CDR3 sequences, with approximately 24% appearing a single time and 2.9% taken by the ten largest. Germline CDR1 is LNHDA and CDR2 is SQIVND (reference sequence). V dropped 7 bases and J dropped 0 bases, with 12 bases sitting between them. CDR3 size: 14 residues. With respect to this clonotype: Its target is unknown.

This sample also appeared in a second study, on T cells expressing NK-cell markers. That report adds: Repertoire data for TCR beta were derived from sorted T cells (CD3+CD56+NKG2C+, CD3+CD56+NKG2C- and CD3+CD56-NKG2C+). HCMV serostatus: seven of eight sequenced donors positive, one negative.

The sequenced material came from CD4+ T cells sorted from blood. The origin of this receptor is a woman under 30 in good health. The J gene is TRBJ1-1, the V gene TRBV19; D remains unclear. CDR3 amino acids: CASTLRGLNTEAFF. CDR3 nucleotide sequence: TGTGCCAGTACCCTCCGGGGATTGAACACTGAAGCTTTCTTT. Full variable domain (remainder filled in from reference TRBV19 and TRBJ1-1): DGGITQSPKYLFRKEGQNVTLSCEQNLNHDAMYWYRQDPGQGLRLIYYSQIVNDFQKGDIAEGYSVSREKKESFPLTVTSAQKNPTAFYLCASTLRGLNTEAFFGQGTRLTVV.